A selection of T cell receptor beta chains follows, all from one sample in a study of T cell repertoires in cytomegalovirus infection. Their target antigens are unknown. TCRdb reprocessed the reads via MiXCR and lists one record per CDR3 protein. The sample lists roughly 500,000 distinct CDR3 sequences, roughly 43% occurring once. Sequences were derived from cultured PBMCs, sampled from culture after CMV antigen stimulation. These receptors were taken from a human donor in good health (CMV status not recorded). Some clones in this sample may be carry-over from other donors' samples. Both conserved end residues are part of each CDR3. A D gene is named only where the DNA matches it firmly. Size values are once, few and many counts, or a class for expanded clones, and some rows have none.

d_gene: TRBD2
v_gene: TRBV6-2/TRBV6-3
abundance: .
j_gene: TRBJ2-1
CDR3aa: CASSGGDPAGDEQFF
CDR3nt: TGTGCCAGCAGTGGGGGGGACCCCGCTGGCGATGAGCAGTTCTTC

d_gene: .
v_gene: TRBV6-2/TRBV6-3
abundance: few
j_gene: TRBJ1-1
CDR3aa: CASSDRSLMNTEAFF
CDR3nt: TGTGCCAGCAGTGACAGATCGCTTATGAACACTGAAGCTTTCTTT

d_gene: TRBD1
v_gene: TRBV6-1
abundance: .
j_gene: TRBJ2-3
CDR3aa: CASRLTGAGTDTQYF
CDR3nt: TGTGCCAGCAGACTGACAGGGGCGGGGACAGATACGCAGTATTTT

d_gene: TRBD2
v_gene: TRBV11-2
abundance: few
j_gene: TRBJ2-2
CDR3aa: CASSLGLAVMGELFF
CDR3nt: TGTGCCAGCAGCTTAGGGCTAGCGGTAATGGGGGAGCTGTTTTTT

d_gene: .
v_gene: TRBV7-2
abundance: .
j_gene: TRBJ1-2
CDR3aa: CASSPNQGRGYTF
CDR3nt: TGTGCCAGCAGCCCGAACCAGGGACGGGGCTACACCTTC

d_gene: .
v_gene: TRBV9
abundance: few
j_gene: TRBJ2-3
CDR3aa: CASSVEVGYTDTQYF
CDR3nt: TGTGCCAGCAGCGTAGAGGTGGGATACACAGATACGCAGTATTTT

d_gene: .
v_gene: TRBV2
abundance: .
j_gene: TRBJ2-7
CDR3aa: CASRAQRVSYEQYF
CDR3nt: TGTGCCAGCAGGGCCCAGCGGGTTTCCTACGAGCAGTACTTC

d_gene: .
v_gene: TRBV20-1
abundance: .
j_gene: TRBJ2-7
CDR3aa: CSASMTVATRYF
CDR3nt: TGCAGTGCTAGTATGACAGTGGCAACGAGGTACTTC

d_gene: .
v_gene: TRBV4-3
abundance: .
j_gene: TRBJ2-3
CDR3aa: CASRGGGETDTQYF
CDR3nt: TGCGCCAGCAGAGGGGGAGGTGAAACAGATACGCAGTATTTT

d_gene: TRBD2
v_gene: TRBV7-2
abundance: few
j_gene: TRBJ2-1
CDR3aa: CASSLVLLAGTRDEQFF
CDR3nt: TGTGCCAGCAGCTTAGTACTCCTAGCGGGAACTAGGGATGAGCAGTTCTTC

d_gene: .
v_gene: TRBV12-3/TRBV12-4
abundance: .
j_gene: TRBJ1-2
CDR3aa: CASTSSGHLGYTF
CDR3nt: TGTGCCAGCACCTCCTCGGGACACCTCGGCTACACCTTC

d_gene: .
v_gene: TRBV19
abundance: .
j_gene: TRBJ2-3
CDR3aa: CASRGGRSAYF
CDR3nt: TGTGCCAGTAGGGGGGGGCGGAGTGCGTATTTT

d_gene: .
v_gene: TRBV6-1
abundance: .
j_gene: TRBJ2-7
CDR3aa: CASTHDYEQYF
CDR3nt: TGTGCCAGCACCCATGATTACGAGCAGTACTTC

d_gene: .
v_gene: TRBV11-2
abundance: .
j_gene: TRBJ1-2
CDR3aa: CASAPGAGSYGYTF
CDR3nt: TGTGCCAGCGCCCCTGGGGCCGGGTCCTATGGCTACACCTTC

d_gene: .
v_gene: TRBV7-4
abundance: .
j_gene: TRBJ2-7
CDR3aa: CASSHIAWAGQTYEQYF
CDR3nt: TGTGCCAGCAGCCACATAGCGTGGGCAGGGCAAACCTACGAGCAGTACTTC

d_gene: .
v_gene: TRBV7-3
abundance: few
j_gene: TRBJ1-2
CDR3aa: CASSLNGPADTRYTF
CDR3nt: TGTGCCAGCAGCTTAAATGGTCCGGCAGACACTCGCTACACCTTC

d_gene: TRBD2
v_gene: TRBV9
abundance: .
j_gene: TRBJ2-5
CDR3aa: CASNLAGGATQYF
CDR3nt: TGTGCCAGCAACCTAGCGGGAGGAGCGACCCAGTACTTC

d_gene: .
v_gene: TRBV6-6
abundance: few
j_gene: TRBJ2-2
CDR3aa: CASSQGLEGAGELFF
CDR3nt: TGTGCCAGCAGCCAAGGGCTAGAGGGGGCCGGGGAGCTGTTTTTT

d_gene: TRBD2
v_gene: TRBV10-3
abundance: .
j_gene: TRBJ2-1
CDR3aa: CAISEDPGLEHNEQFF
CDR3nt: TGTGCCATCAGTGAGGATCCGGGACTAGAGCACAATGAGCAGTTCTTC

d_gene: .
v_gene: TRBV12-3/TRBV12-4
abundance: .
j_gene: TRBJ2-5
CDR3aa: CASKIRGFQETQYF
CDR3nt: TGTGCCAGCAAGATTCGGGGCTTCCAAGAGACCCAGTACTTC

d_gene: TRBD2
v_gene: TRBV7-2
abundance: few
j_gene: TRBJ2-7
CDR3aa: CASSRGREYEQYF
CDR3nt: TGTGCCAGCAGCCGCGGGAGGGAATACGAGCAGTACTTC

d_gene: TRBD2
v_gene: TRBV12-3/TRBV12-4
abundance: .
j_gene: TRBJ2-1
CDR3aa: CASSFGSGRVSYNEQFF
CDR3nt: TGTGCCAGCAGTTTCGGAAGCGGGAGAGTCTCCTACAATGAGCAGTTCTTC

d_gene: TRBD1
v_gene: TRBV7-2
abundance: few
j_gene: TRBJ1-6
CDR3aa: CASSPTGAASPLHF
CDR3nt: TGTGCCAGCAGCCCTACAGGGGCGGCTTCACCCCTCCACTTT

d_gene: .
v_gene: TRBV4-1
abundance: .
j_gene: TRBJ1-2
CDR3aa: CASSQGSTPVYGYTF
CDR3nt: TGCGCCAGCAGCCAAGGTTCGACTCCCGTCTATGGCTACACCTTC

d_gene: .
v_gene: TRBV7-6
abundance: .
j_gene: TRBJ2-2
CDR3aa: CASSPQIGELFF
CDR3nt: TGTGCCAGCAGCCCGCAAATCGGGGAGCTGTTTTTT

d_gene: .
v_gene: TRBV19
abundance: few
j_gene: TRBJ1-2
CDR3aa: CASSMSNYGYTF
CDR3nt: TGTGCCAGTAGTATGTCTAACTATGGCTACACCTTC

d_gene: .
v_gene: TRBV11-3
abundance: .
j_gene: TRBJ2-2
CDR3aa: CASSLREVGELFF
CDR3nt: TGTGCCAGCAGCTTAAGGGAGGTCGGGGAGCTGTTTTTT

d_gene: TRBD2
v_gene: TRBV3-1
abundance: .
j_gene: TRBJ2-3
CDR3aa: CASSQGLAGVADTQYF
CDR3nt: TGTGCCAGCAGCCAAGGACTAGCGGGAGTAGCAGATACGCAGTATTTT

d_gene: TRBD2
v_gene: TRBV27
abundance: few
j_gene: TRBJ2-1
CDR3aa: CASSFGTRGPSEQFF
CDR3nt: TGTGCCAGCAGTTTCGGGACTAGAGGGCCATCTGAGCAGTTCTTC

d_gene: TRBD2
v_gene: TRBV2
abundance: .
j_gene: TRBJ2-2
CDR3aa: CASSEVLAGGAGELFF
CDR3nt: TGTGCCAGCAGTGAAGTTCTAGCGGGAGGGGCGGGGGAGCTGTTTTTT

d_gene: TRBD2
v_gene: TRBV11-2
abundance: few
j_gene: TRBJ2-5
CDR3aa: CASSFVSGSGGETQYF
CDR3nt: TGTGCCAGCAGCTTCGTTAGCGGGAGTGGGGGGGAGACCCAGTACTTC

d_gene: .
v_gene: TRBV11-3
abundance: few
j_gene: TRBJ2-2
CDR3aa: CASSSPNVKAGELFF
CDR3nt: TGTGCCAGCAGCTCCCCTAACGTTAAGGCCGGGGAGCTGTTTTTT

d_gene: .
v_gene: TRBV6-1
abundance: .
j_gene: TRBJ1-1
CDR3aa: CASRGARAGTEAFF
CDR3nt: TGTGCCAGCAGGGGCGCGCGGGCGGGCACTGAAGCTTTCTTT

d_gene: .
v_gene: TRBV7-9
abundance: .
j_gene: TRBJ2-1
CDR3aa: CASSPVTGHNEQFF
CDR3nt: TGTGCCAGCAGCCCGGTTACTGGACACAATGAGCAGTTCTTC

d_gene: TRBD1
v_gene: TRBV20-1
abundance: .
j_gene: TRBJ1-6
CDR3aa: CSARDPQGASHSPLHF
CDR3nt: TGCAGTGCTAGAGACCCCCAGGGGGCTTCCCACTCACCCCTCCACTTT

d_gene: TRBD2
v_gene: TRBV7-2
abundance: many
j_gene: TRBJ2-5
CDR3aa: CASSLGLAQETQYF
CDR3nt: TGTGCCAGCAGCTTAGGACTAGCCCAAGAGACCCAGTACTTC

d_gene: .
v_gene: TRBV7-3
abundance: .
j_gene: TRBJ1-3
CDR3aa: CASMGPGNTIYF
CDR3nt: TGTGCCAGCATGGGCCCTGGAAACACCATATATTTT

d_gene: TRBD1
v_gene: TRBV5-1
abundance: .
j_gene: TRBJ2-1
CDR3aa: CASSSRQGALSYNEQFF
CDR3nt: TGCGCCAGCAGTTCGAGACAGGGGGCTCTCTCCTACAATGAGCAGTTCTTC

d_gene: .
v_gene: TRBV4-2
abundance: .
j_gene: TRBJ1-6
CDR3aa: CASSQEGYNFSPLHF
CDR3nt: TGTGCCAGCAGCCAAGAAGGGTATAATTTTTCACCCCTCCACTTT

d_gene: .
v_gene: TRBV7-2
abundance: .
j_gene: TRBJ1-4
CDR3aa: CASSPSRRRDEKLFF
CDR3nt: TGTGCCAGCAGCCCTTCGCGGAGGCGGGATGAAAAACTGTTTTTT

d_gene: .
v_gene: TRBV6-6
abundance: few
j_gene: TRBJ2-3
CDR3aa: CASSGGFGVLDTQYF
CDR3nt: TGTGCCAGCAGTGGTGGTTTTGGGGTTCTAGATACGCAGTATTTT

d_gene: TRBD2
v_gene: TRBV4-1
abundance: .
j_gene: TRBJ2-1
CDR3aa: CASSQEGETSGTEQFF
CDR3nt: TGCGCCAGCAGCCAAGAGGGAGAGACTAGCGGAACTGAGCAGTTCTTC

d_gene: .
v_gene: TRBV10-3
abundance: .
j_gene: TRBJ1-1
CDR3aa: CAISGRRENTEAFF
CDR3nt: TGTGCCATCAGTGGCCGACGGGAGAACACTGAAGCTTTCTTT

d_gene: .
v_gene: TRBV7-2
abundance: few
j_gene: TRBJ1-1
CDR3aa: CASSLAQGYTEAFF
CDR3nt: TGTGCCAGCAGCTTAGCCCAGGGGTACACTGAAGCTTTCTTT

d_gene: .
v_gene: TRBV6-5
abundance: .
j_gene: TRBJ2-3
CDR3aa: CASSRSSGTDTQYF
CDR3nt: TGTGCCAGCAGCCGTTCTAGCGGCACAGATACGCAGTATTTT

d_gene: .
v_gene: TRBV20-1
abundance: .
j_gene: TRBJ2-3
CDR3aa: CSARDRPGTRRTQYF
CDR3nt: TGCAGTGCTAGAGATCGACCTGGGACCAGACGCACGCAGTATTTT

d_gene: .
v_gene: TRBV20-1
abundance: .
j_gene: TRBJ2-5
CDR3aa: CGAMAAVQETQYF
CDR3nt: TGCGGTGCTATGGCAGCCGTACAAGAGACCCAGTACTTC

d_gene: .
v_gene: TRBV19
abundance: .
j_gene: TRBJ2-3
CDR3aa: CASSIDGVPIDTQYF
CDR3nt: TGTGCCAGTAGTATAGATGGAGTCCCAATAGATACGCAGTATTTT